Listed here is a single T cell receptor beta chain. The data are from a study of technical replicates of blood from a handful of donors. Sequencing used immunoSEQ multiplex PCR; TCRdb keeps in-frame clones, though not all of them. The repertoire has some 77,000 clones, 75% to 95% of them found once; the top ten carry about 0.39%. Trimming pared 2 bases from V and 0 bases from J, leaving 14 bases between. This CDR3 contains 16 residues. The germline V gene has CDR1 GTSNPN and CDR2 SVGIG (reference sequence). This sequence originates from a human donor in good health. The chain is built from TRBV30 and TRBJ2-1, with unresolved D. The specimen was T cells isolated from PBMCs. DNA for the CDR3: TGTGCCTGGAGTCGCGATTTCGAAAGCTCCTACAATGAGCAGTTCTTC. Its protein is CAWSRDFESSYNEQFF.